This T cell receptor (beta chain) was sequenced for a study of cytomegalovirus exposure and HLA in healthy donors. The V and J ends lost 2 bases and 9 bases respectively, with 17 bases between them. The CDR3 is 15 residues long. CDR1 is SEHNR and CDR2 is FQNEAQ in the germline V gene (reference sequence). PCR was performed using 60 Vbeta and 13 Jbeta primers. Sequencing was performed with immunoSEQ multiplex PCR; in TCRdb, only in-frame clones are kept and a portion is missing. The table has some 170,000 clones, around 77% seen once. General observations from the study: On later analysis, the bulk of CMV-associated TCR beta chains appeared to be HLA-restricted. Later on, an analysis showed TCR association rates differing by HLA locus, with DRB1 the most and HLA-C the fewest. Altogether, 150 to 200 TCR beta chains were recorded as cytomegalovirus-associated.

Concerning this clone itself: Antigen: not known.

The clonotype comes from a man younger than 40 in good health and CMV-seropositive. What was sequenced was PBMCs. The rearrangement uses TRBV7-9 and TRBJ1-5; D is possibly TRBD1 (6 bases). The CDR3 region is CASSLWDEQGSPQHF. As DNA, the CDR3 is TGTGCCAGCAGCTTATGGGACGAACAGGGTTCGCCCCAGCATTTT.